This TCR beta chain originates from a study of T cell repertoires in cytomegalovirus infection. For the study at large: In the study, CMV epitopes included recently identified HLA-C-restricted and well-studied HLA-B-restricted ones. In public TCR beta signatures, there were indications of both CMV infection and matching HLA type. Study findings and constraints: Ex vivo, HLA-C-restricted CMV-specific TCR beta clonotypes prevailed over the rest of the response.

Per the germline V gene, CDR1 is SGHVS and CDR2 is FQNEAQ. This CDR3 is 20 amino acids long. With 1 base clipped from V and 3 bases from J, the junction kept 15 bases outside the gene matches. Each CDR3 protein gets one entry after TCRdb re-called the reads with MiXCR. This sample yields hundreds of thousands of distinct CDR3 sequences, of which around 30% are seen a single time; about 18% belongs to the top ten. On this clonotype itself: Its target is not known.

Sequenced material: cultured PBMCs, taken from culture after CMV antigen stimulation. The clonotype originates from a human donor in good health (CMV status not recorded). Some clones in this sample may be carry-over from other donors' samples. The chain recombines TRBV7-8 with TRBJ2-7, with 13 bases fitting TRBD2. CDR3 sequence: CASSLDGRGPGLAGSYEQYF. The CDR3 DNA sequence: TGTGCCAGCAGCTTAGACGGACGGGGACCGGGACTAGCGGGGAGCTACGAGCAGTACTTC.